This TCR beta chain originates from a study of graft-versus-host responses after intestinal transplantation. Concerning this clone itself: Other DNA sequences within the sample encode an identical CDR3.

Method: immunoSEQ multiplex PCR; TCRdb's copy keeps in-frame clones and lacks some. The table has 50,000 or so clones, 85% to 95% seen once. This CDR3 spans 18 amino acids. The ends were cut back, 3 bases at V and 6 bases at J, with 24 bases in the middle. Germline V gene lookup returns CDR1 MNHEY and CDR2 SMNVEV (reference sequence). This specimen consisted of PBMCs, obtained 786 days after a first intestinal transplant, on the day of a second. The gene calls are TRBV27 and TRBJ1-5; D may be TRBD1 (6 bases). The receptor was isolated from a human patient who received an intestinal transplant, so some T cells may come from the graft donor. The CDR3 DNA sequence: TGTGCCAGCAGTTTGCGGGGGGGCGGGGGAGAGTGGTCTCAGCCCCAGCATTTT. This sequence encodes CASSLRGGGGEWSQPQHF.